This is a list of T cell receptor beta chains from one sample in a study of beta chain features in type 1 diabetes. The protocol was immunoSEQ multiplex PCR, while the TCRdb copy is restricted to in-frame clones and leaves out a portion. The profile shows just over 450,000 clones, approximately 30% of them singletons. Sequencing used naive CD4+ T cells from blood. These receptors were collected from a man aged 18 to 30 in good health. CDR3s include the opening cysteine and the closing phenylalanine or tryptophan. Fields, in order: J gene, clone size, V gene, CDR3 length, D gene, CDR3 protein, CDR3 DNA. The D gene is left open where the match is weak. The listing skips clone size in some rows; elsewhere it reads once, few, many or a size class.

j_call: TRBJ1-1; clone_size: NA; v_call: TRBV10-3; cdr3_length: 14; d_call: TRBD1; cdr3_aa: CAISERDSITEAFF; cdr3_nt: TGTGCCATCAGTGAGCGGGACAGTATCACTGAAGCTTTCTTT
j_call: TRBJ2-4; clone_size: few; v_call: TRBV7-2; cdr3_length: 16; d_call: TRBD1; cdr3_aa: CASNQKAGTGEDIQYF; cdr3_nt: TGTGCCAGCAACCAAAAAGCCGGGACAGGGGAAGACATTCAGTACTTC
j_call: TRBJ1-1; clone_size: NA; v_call: TRBV27; cdr3_length: 16; d_call: TRBD1; cdr3_aa: CASSIGTGGLNTEAFF; cdr3_nt: TGTGCCAGCAGTATCGGGACAGGGGGTTTGAACACTGAAGCTTTCTTT
j_call: TRBJ2-5; clone_size: few; v_call: TRBV29-1; cdr3_length: 11; d_call: NA; cdr3_aa: CSVMGGETQYF; cdr3_nt: TGCAGCGTTATGGGGGGAGAGACCCAGTACTTC
j_call: TRBJ2-7; clone_size: few; v_call: TRBV6-5; cdr3_length: 13; d_call: NA; cdr3_aa: CASRDTATYEQYF; cdr3_nt: TGTGCCAGCAGGGATACTGCTACCTACGAGCAGTACTTC
j_call: TRBJ2-5; clone_size: NA; v_call: TRBV4-1; cdr3_length: 16; d_call: NA; cdr3_aa: CASSQDRDLDRETQYF; cdr3_nt: TGCGCCAGCAGCCAAGATAGGGACCTCGATAGGGAGACCCAGTACTTC
j_call: TRBJ2-7; clone_size: NA; v_call: TRBV9; cdr3_length: 14; d_call: TRBD2; cdr3_aa: CASSAKREVYEQYF; cdr3_nt: TGTGCCAGCAGCGCAAAGCGGGAGGTTTACGAGCAGTACTTC
j_call: TRBJ2-2; clone_size: NA; v_call: TRBV6-5; cdr3_length: 13; d_call: TRBD1; cdr3_aa: CASSYNRGGELFF; cdr3_nt: TGTGCCAGCAGTTACAACAGGGGCGGGGAGCTGTTTTTT
j_call: TRBJ2-1; clone_size: few; v_call: TRBV28; cdr3_length: 13; d_call: TRBD2; cdr3_aa: CASMAGGVNEQFF; cdr3_nt: TGTGCCAGCATGGCGGGAGGGGTCAATGAGCAGTTCTTC
j_call: TRBJ2-1; clone_size: few; v_call: TRBV30; cdr3_length: 14; d_call: TRBD1; cdr3_aa: CAWSPGRTGNEQFF; cdr3_nt: TGTGCCTGGAGTCCCGGCCGGACAGGGAATGAGCAGTTCTTC
j_call: TRBJ1-2; clone_size: few; v_call: TRBV5-1; cdr3_length: 13; d_call: TRBD1; cdr3_aa: CASSTGTDYGYTF; cdr3_nt: TGCGCCAGCAGCACCGGGACAGATTATGGCTACACCTTC
j_call: TRBJ2-7; clone_size: few; v_call: TRBV29-1; cdr3_length: 13; d_call: TRBD2; cdr3_aa: CSVGIAGGYEQYF; cdr3_nt: TGCAGCGTTGGTATAGCGGGAGGCTACGAGCAGTACTTC
j_call: TRBJ1-2; clone_size: NA; v_call: TRBV6-5; cdr3_length: 14; d_call: NA; cdr3_aa: CASRVSGSGYGYTF; cdr3_nt: TGTGCCAGCAGGGTGTCCGGGTCAGGCTATGGCTACACCTTC
j_call: TRBJ2-5; clone_size: few; v_call: TRBV9; cdr3_length: 13; d_call: NA; cdr3_aa: CASSPHPVETQYF; cdr3_nt: TGTGCCAGCAGCCCTCACCCCGTTGAGACCCAGTACTTC
j_call: TRBJ1-4; clone_size: few; v_call: TRBV29-1; cdr3_length: 11; d_call: TRBD1; cdr3_aa: CSAGGSEKLFF; cdr3_nt: TGCAGCGCAGGGGGAAGTGAAAAACTGTTTTTT
j_call: TRBJ2-7; clone_size: NA; v_call: TRBV2; cdr3_length: 15; d_call: NA; cdr3_aa: CASSARSGALYEQYF; cdr3_nt: TGTGCCAGCAGTGCGCGTTCCGGGGCCCTCTACGAGCAGTACTTC
j_call: TRBJ1-1; clone_size: NA; v_call: TRBV4-3; cdr3_length: 14; d_call: NA; cdr3_aa: CASSQDGRYTEAFF; cdr3_nt: TGCGCCAGCAGCCAAGATGGGAGATACACTGAAGCTTTCTTT
j_call: TRBJ2-5; clone_size: few; v_call: TRBV4-1; cdr3_length: 14; d_call: NA; cdr3_aa: CASSQDHSRETQYF; cdr3_nt: TGCGCCAGCAGCCAGGACCATAGTAGAGAGACCCAGTACTTC
j_call: TRBJ2-7; clone_size: NA; v_call: TRBV27; cdr3_length: 17; d_call: TRBD2; cdr3_aa: CASSLPSTSGTRYEQYF; cdr3_nt: TGTGCCAGCAGTTTACCCAGTACTAGCGGAACTCGATACGAGCAGTACTTC
j_call: TRBJ2-1; clone_size: NA; v_call: TRBV7-2; cdr3_length: 15; d_call: TRBD2; cdr3_aa: CASSPSGTLYNEQFF; cdr3_nt: TGTGCCAGCAGTCCTAGCGGGACCCTTTACAATGAGCAGTTCTTC
j_call: TRBJ1-2; clone_size: NA; v_call: TRBV29-1; cdr3_length: 12; d_call: NA; cdr3_aa: CSVYRVLHGYTF; cdr3_nt: TGCAGCGTGTACAGGGTGCTGCATGGCTACACCTTC
j_call: TRBJ2-7; clone_size: many; v_call: TRBV30; cdr3_length: 13; d_call: TRBD1; cdr3_aa: CAWSAGGPGEQYF; cdr3_nt: TGTGCCTGGTCCGCAGGGGGTCCCGGCGAGCAGTACTTC
j_call: TRBJ2-7; clone_size: few; v_call: TRBV30; cdr3_length: 12; d_call: NA; cdr3_aa: CAWSGTPFEQYF; cdr3_nt: TGTGCCTGGAGCGGGACACCTTTCGAGCAGTACTTC
j_call: TRBJ2-7; clone_size: few; v_call: TRBV30; cdr3_length: 12; d_call: NA; cdr3_aa: CAWSRKVHEQYF; cdr3_nt: TGTGCCTGGAGTAGGAAGGTACACGAGCAGTACTTC
j_call: TRBJ1-1; clone_size: few; v_call: TRBV5-4; cdr3_length: 12; d_call: NA; cdr3_aa: CASSLQGTEAFF; cdr3_nt: TGTGCCAGCAGCTTACAGGGAACTGAAGCTTTCTTT